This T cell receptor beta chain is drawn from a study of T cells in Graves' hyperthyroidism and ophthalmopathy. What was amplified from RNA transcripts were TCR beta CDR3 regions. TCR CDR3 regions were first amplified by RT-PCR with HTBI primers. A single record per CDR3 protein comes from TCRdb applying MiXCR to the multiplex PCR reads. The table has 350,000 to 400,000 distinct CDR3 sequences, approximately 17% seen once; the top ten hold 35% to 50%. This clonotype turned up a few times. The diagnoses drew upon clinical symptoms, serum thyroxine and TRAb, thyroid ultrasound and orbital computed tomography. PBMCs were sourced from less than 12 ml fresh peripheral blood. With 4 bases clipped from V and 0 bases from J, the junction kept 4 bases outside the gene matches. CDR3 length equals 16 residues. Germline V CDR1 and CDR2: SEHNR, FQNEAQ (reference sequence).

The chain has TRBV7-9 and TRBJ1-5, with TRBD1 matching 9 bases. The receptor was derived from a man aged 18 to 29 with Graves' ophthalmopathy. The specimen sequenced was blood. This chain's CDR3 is CASSSGTGLSNQPQHF. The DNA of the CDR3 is TGTGCCAGCAGCTCGGGGACAGGGCTTAGCAATCAGCCCCAGCATTTT.